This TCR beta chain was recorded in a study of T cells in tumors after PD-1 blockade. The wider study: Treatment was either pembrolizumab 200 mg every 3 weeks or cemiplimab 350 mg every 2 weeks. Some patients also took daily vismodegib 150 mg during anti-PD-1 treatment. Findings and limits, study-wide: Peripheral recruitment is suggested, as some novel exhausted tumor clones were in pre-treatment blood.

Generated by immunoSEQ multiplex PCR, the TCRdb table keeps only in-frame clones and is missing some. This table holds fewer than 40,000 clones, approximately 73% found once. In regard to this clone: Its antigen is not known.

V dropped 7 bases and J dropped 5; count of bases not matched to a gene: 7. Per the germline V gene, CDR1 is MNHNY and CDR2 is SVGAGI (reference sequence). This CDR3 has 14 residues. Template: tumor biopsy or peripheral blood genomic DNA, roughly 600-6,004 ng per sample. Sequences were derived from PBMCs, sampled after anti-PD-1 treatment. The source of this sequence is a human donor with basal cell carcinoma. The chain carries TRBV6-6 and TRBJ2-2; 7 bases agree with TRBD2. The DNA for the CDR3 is TGTGCCAGCATGGAGCGGGAAGGTACCGGGGAGCTGTTTTTT. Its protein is CASMEREGTGELFF.